One sample yielded the 24 T cell receptor beta chains listed below, sequenced in a study of beta chain features in type 1 diabetes. The authors reverse transcribed all of the isolated RNA, so sequencing captured expressed TCRB transcripts. Profiling relied on immunoSEQ multiplex PCR, and the TCRdb table lists in-frame clones only, not all of them. The sample consists of around 500,000 clones, over 9.5% of them appearing once. Sequencing was performed on naive CD4+ T cells from blood. Every receptor here comes from a woman younger than 30 in good health.

A few counts support this clone. Other DNA sequences within the sample encode an identical CDR3. V gene TRBV7-9 combines with J gene TRBJ1-3; no clear D. Germline V gives CDR1 SEHNR, CDR2 FQNEAQ (reference sequence). The CDR3 sequence is 13 residues long. The germline V and J ends were trimmed by 1 base and 3 bases, with 4 bases remaining between them. In DNA form, the CDR3 reads TGTGCCAGCAGCTTAGTGGTTGGAAACACCATATATTTT. Residues: CASSLVVGNTIYF.

This clone was found a few times. V usage is TRBV7-8 and J usage is TRBJ2-2; D may correspond to TRBD1 or TRBD2 (6 bases each). From germline, CDR1 is SGHVS and CDR2 FQNEAQ. This CDR3 is 16 amino acids long. The V end was cut by 5 bases, the J end by 2 bases, with 15 bases between. The CDR3 region is CASSHSGGANTGELFF. The CDR3 DNA is TGTGCCAGCAGCCACTCCGGGGGCGCAAACACCGGGGAGCTGTTTTTT. The variable domain in full, completed from reference TRBV7-8 and TRBJ2-2, reads GAGVSQSPRYKVAKRGQDVALRCDPISGHVSLFWYQQALGQGPEFLTYFQNEAQLDKSGLPSDRFFAERPEGSVSTLKIQRTQQEDSAVYLCASSHSGGANTGELFFGEGSRLTVL.

The chain combines TRBV4-3 with TRBJ1-6; no clear D. The CDR3 runs to 18 residues. Per the germline V gene, CDR1 is LGHNA and CDR2 is YSLEER. Trimming took 3 bases from V and 10 from J, leaving 25 bases between them. The CDR3 is CASSQVKTAGVASSPLHF. As DNA, the CDR3 is TGCGCCAGCAGCCAGGTGAAAACAGCGGGAGTGGCAAGCTCACCCCTCCACTTT.

The table lists this clone with a few counts. Other DNA sequences in the sample encode the same CDR3. This CDR3 is CASSLGKNTEAFF. The CDR3 DNA follows: TGTGCCAGCAGCTTAGGGAAGAACACTGAAGCTTTCTTT. The chain carries TRBV7-9 and TRBJ1-1; D ambiguous. CDR3 length equals 13 residues. CDR1 SEHNR and CDR2 FQNEAQ come from the germline V gene (reference sequence). V lost 1 base and J lost 1, with 4 bases in between.

V usage is TRBV4-3 and J usage is TRBJ2-3; 11 positions agree with TRBD2. Trimming at V came to 1 base and at J to 4 bases, leaving 7 bases not matched to a gene. This CDR3 spans 17 amino acids. Per the germline V gene, CDR1 is LGHNA and CDR2 is YSLEER. The CDR3 reads CASSQARLAGKADTQYF. CDR3 in DNA: TGCGCCAGCAGCCAAGCCCGACTAGCGGGAAAGGCAGATACGCAGTATTTT.

The chain is built from TRBV5-1 and TRBJ2-3; no definite D call. The CDR3 has 14 residues. Trimming cost V 0 bases and J 0 bases, with 5 bases left between them. Looked up from germline, CDR1 is SGHRS and CDR2 is YFSETQ. In DNA, the CDR3 is TGCGCCAGCAGCTTGGCGGACAGCACAGATACGCAGTATTTT. It yields the protein CASSLADSTDTQYF.

This clone was counted a few times. The sample contains more than one DNA sequence encoding this CDR3. The V and J genes are TRBV4-3 and TRBJ2-5; no clear D. This CDR3 spans 13 amino acids. Germline V gene sequence: CDR1 LGHNA, CDR2 YSLEER. Between the trimmed V and J ends, which lost 0 bases and 4 bases, there was a span of 6 bases. This CDR3 reads CASSQDRRETQYF. The CDR3 region has the DNA TGCGCCAGCAGCCAAGACCGAAGAGAGACCCAGTACTTC.

V and J are TRBV30 and TRBJ2-7; unclear D gene. Germline values: CDR1 GTSNPN, CDR2 SVGIG (reference sequence). The CDR3 contains 12 residues. V dropped 3 bases and J dropped 8 bases, with 14 bases sitting between them. The CDR3 nucleotides are TGTGCCTGGAGCGAACCTGGTTTCCAGCAGTACTTC. Amino acid sequence: CAWSEPGFQQYF.

This clone was found a few times. J is TRBJ1-1 and V is TRBV29-1; no firm D call. V shed 7 bases and J shed 2 bases, with 11 bases lying between them. CDR1 is SQVTM, CDR2 ANQGSEA, per germline. This CDR3 has 12 residues. DNA of the CDR3: TGCAGCGCCCGGACGGGAAACACTGAAGCTTTCTTT. Translation gives CSARTGNTEAFF. Together with reference TRBV29-1 and TRBJ1-1, the CDR3 gives the full variable domain: SAVISQKPSRDICQRGTSLTIQCQVDSQVTMMFWYRQQPGQSLTLIATANQGSEATYESGFVIDKFPISRPNLTFSTLTVSNMSPEDSSIYLCSARTGNTEAFFGQGTRLTVV.

The chain recombines TRBV7-9 with TRBJ1-2; D gene unclear. Germline V gene data show CDR1 as SEHNR and CDR2 as FQNEAQ (reference sequence). The CDR3 loop spans 14 amino acids. The V end was cut by 1 base, the J end by 4 bases, with 10 bases between. This CDR3 is CASSLVSVTYGYTF. The CDR3 coding sequence is TGTGCCAGCAGCTTAGTTAGCGTGACCTATGGCTACACCTTC. Looking up the rest from reference TRBV7-9 and TRBJ1-2 gives the full variable domain: DTGVSQNPRHKITKRGQNVTFRCDPISEHNRLYWYRQTLGQGPEFLTYFQNEAQLEKSRLLSDRFSAERPKGSFSTLEIQRTEQGDSAMYLCASSLVSVTYGYTFGSGTRLTVV.

The chain employs TRBV2 and TRBJ2-7; D is unclear. The germline V and J ends were trimmed by 4 bases and 4 bases, with 8 bases remaining between them. CDR1 is SNHLY, CDR2 FYNNEI, per germline. The CDR3 consists of 12 residues. The CDR3 coding sequence is TGTGCCAGCAGTGCGACGGATTACGAGCAGTACTTC. Residues: CASSATDYEQYF.

V and J are TRBV28 and TRBJ2-7, with D possibly being TRBD2 (6 bases). Deletions cut 6 bases from V and 7 bases from J, with 16 bases between. The CDR3 is 13 residues long. The germline V gene encodes CDR1 MDHEN and CDR2 SYDVKM. CDR3 in DNA: TGTGCCAGCAGCTCACACGTGGCGGGGGAGCAGTACTTC. Translation gives CASSSHVAGEQYF.

With regard to this clone: Distinct nucleotide sequences in the sample also encode this CDR3. The chain recombines TRBV15 with TRBJ1-5; D unresolved. There are 13 residues in the CDR3. CDR1 is LNHNV and CDR2 is YYDKDF in the germline V gene (reference sequence). V was cut by 0 bases and J by 7 bases, with 7 bases left in between. The CDR3 bases are TGTGCCACCAGCAGAGATCTGGGGCAGCCCCAGCATTTT. Translating gives CATSRDLGQPQHF.

The table lists this clone with a few counts. The chain links TRBV30 to TRBJ1-1; D is undetermined. The ends were cut back, 2 bases at V and 1 base at J, with 11 bases in the middle. Germline loops: CDR1 GTSNPN, CDR2 SVGIG (reference sequence). This CDR3 has 14 amino acids. The CDR3 DNA sequence: TGTGCCTGGAGTAGGTACAGCAGGAACACTGAAGCTTTCTTT. This translates into CAWSRYSRNTEAFF.

Turning to this clone: The same CDR3 also results from other DNA sequences found in this sample. The CDR3 bases are TGTGCCAGCAGCTTAAGGGCGAGCACAGATACGCAGTATTTT. This encodes CASSLRASTDTQYF. V usage is TRBV7-2 and J usage is TRBJ2-3; D is ambiguous. The ends were cut back, 2 bases at V and 0 bases at J, with 6 bases in the middle. The germline V gene has CDR1 SGHTA and CDR2 FQGNSA. The CDR3 extends over 14 amino acids.

V gene TRBV5-1 combines with J gene TRBJ2-3; D is ambiguous. Trimming cost V 4 bases and J 2 bases, with 14 bases left between them. The CDR3 totals 15 residues. Germline loops: CDR1 SGHRS, CDR2 YFSETQ. In nucleotides, the CDR3 is TGCGCCAGCAGCCCCGGGCCCCGCGACACAGATACGCAGTATTTT. It codes for CASSPGPRDTDTQYF.

V is TRBV25-1 and J is TRBJ1-2; TRBD1 is a possible D gene (6 bases). Trimming removed 6 bases from V and 13 bases from J, with 21 bases in between. Germline V gives CDR1 MGHDK, CDR2 SYGVNS. This CDR3 is built from 13 residues. Here the CDR3 DNA reads TGTGCCAGCAGGGGACAAGATCGTCACAGCTTCACCTTC. Translated, it gives CASRGQDRHSFTF.

This clone has at least ten counts. J is TRBJ2-6 and V is TRBV7-9, with D hard to call. The CDR3 length is 12 residues. Germline V gene lookup returns CDR1 SEHNR and CDR2 FQNEAQ (reference sequence). Trimming shortened V by 11 bases and J by 2 bases, and 7 bases separated the two germline ends. The CDR3 DNA sequence: TGTGCCCTCCTCCCTGGGGCCAACGTCCTGACTTTC. Translating it yields CALLPGANVLTF.

This clone appeared a few times. This chain links TRBV20-1 with TRBJ2-7; D uncertain. The V end was cut by 1 base, the J end by 6 bases, with 7 bases between. Germline V CDR1 and CDR2: DFQATT, SNEGSKA (reference sequence). The CDR3 length is 11 residues. CDR3 residues: CSARVSREQYF. Here the CDR3 DNA reads TGCAGTGCTAGAGTCTCCCGCGAGCAGTACTTC.

This clone has just a few counts. This sequence joins TRBV30 and TRBJ2-3; D is unresolved. The ends were cut back, 0 bases at V and 1 base at J, with 14 bases in the middle. In germline, CDR1 is GTSNPN, CDR2 SVGIG (reference sequence). This CDR3 comprises 16 residues. The CDR3 bases are TGTGCCTGGAGTGTGGGTACGGCCCGGGGCACAGATACGCAGTATTTT. Translated: CAWSVGTARGTDTQYF.

The genes are TRBV2 and TRBJ2-3, with D possibly matching TRBD1 (6 bases). Trimming removed 4 bases from V and 5 bases from J, with 10 bases in between. The germline gives CDR1 SNHLY, CDR2 FYNNEI. The CDR3 totals 13 residues. CDR3 sequence reads: CASSGLTGDTQYF. DNA for the CDR3: TGTGCCAGCAGTGGGCTGACAGGAGATACGCAGTATTTT.

This clone was picked up many times. This chain connects TRBV10-3 to TRBJ1-3; D unclear. The CDR3 is made up of 12 amino acids. Germline V lookup: CDR1 ENHRY, CDR2 SYGVKD. V lost 11 bases and J lost 0, with 8 bases in between. The CDR3 sequence: CAVARSGNTIYF. As DNA, the CDR3 is TGTGCCGTGGCCCGCTCTGGAAACACCATATATTTT.

Comments on this clone: This CDR3 is also generated by other DNA sequences in the sample. V gene TRBV25-1 combines with J gene TRBJ2-7; 7 bases align to TRBD2. The CDR3 length is 13 residues. From germline, CDR1 is MGHDK and CDR2 SYGVNS. With V trimmed by 4 bases and J by 1 base, 1 base remained unmatched. The CDR3 DNA sequence: TGTGCCAGCAGTGTAGCGGGTTCCTACGAGCAGTACTTC. Translated: CASSVAGSYEQYF.

The chain joins TRBV29-1 to TRBJ1-4; D call uncertain. CDR3 size: 14 residues. The V end was cut by 1 base, the J end by 8 bases, with 14 bases between. Germline lookup yields CDR1 SQVTM and CDR2 ANQGSEA. The CDR3 here is CSVEVVNRGEKLFF. As DNA, the CDR3 is TGCAGCGTTGAAGTCGTCAATCGTGGCGAAAAACTGTTTTTT.